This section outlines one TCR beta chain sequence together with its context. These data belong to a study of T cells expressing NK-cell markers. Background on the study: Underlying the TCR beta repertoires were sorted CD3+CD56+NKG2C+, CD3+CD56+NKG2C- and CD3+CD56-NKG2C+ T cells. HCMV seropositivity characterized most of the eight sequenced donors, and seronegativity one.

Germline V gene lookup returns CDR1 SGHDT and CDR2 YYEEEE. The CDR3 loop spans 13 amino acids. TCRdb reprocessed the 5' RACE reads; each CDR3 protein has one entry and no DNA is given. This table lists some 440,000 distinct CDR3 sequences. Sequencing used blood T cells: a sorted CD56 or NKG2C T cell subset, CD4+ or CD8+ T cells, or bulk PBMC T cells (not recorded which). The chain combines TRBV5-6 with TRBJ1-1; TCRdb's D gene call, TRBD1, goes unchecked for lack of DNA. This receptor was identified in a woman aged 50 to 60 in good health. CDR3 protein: CASSLVGGAEAFF.